These 25 T cell receptor beta chains were all obtained from the same sample, sequenced in a study of cytomegalovirus exposure and HLA in healthy donors. The study ran its PCR with 60 Vbeta and 13 Jbeta primers. Assay: immunoSEQ multiplex PCR; the TCRdb copy retains only in-frame clones and omits some. The table records 100,000 to 150,000 clones, 55% to 75% of them present only once. The sample taken for sequencing was PBMCs. The source is a man aged 30-40 years in good health and CMV-seronegative.

V usage is TRBV19 and J usage is TRBJ1-1, with D uncertain. This CDR3 contains 14 residues. CDR1 and CDR2 (germline): LNHDA, SQIVND (reference sequence). Deletions cut 4 bases from V and 1 base from J, with 10 bases between. The CDR3 region has the DNA TGTGCCAGTAGTACCCTCGCCGGGAACACTGAAGCTTTCTTT. It specifies CASSTLAGNTEAFF.

V and J are TRBV5-1 and TRBJ1-6, with TRBD1 matching 7 bases. The CDR3 covers 14 residues. V lost 1 base, J lost 8 bases, and 3 bases stayed unmatched. Germline V gene data show CDR1 as SGHRS and CDR2 as YFSETQ. In DNA, the CDR3 is TGCGCCAGCAGCTTGAGGGGGCTGGATTCACCCCTCCACTTT. Protein: CASSLRGLDSPLHF.

The V and J genes are TRBV4-1 and TRBJ1-2, with D unresolved. The germline gives CDR1 MGHRA, CDR2 YSYEKL. The ends were cut back, 4 bases at V and 0 bases at J, with 15 bases in the middle. The CDR3 is 16 residues long. As DNA, the CDR3 is TGCGCCAGCAGCCGCGGGCTGTCGGTATCTAACTATGGCTACACCTTC. This gives the protein CASSRGLSVSNYGYTF.

The V gene is TRBV4-2, the J gene TRBJ1-1; D is perhaps TRBD1 (5 bases). The CDR3 contains 13 residues. Trimming stripped 3 bases from V and 11 bases from J, with 16 bases between. In germline, CDR1 is LGHNA, CDR2 YNFKEQ. CDR3 sequence reads: CASSQDTQGSAFF. CDR3 DNA: TGTGCCAGCAGCCAGGATACTCAGGGTTCGGCTTTCTTT.

The chain carries TRBV5-1 and TRBJ2-1, with D perhaps TRBD2 (5 bases). V gave up 1 base and J gave up 7 bases, with 9 bases separating them. This CDR3 is built from 13 residues. Germline CDR1 is SGHRS and CDR2 is YFSETQ. The CDR3 is CASSLSGINEQFF. The CDR3 DNA is TGCGCCAGCAGCTTGTCGGGAATTAATGAGCAGTTCTTC.

The chain has TRBV5-1 and TRBJ2-5; perhaps TRBD1 as D (7 bases). This CDR3 has 15 residues. The ends were cut back, 4 bases at V and 4 bases at J, with 17 bases in the middle. The germline CDR1 and CDR2 sequences are SGHRS and YFSETQ. CDR3 sequence: CASSAGQSGPETQYF. The CDR3 region has the DNA TGCGCCAGCAGCGCGGGACAGAGTGGGCCAGAGACCCAGTACTTC.

In its sample, this clone was seen a few times. This chain connects TRBV23-1 to TRBJ2-7; no firm D call. TRBV23-1 is an open reading frame, and its role is uncertain. V lost 5 bases to trimming and J lost 4 bases, with 24 bases between them. The CDR3 runs to 17 residues. The CDR3 protein is CASSAKLVRRTGYEQYF. The CDR3, as DNA: TGCGCCAGCAGTGCAAAATTGGTCCGGCGAACGGGTTACGAGCAGTACTTC.

This chain joins TRBV18 and TRBJ1-4; 9 positions match TRBD1. The CDR3 loop spans 16 amino acids. With 4 bases clipped from V and 8 bases from J, the junction kept 11 bases outside the gene matches. Looked up from germline, CDR1 is KGHSH and CDR2 is LQKENI. The CDR3, as DNA: TGTGCCAGCTCACTACAAGGACAGGGGTCGGGAGAAAAACTGTTTTTT. Translated: CASSLQGQGSGEKLFF. Full variable domain (missing parts from reference TRBV18 and TRBJ1-4): NAGVMQNPRHLVRRRGQEARLRCSPMKGHSHVYWYRQLPEEGLKFMVYLQKENIIDESGMPKERFSAEFPKEGPSILRIQQVVRGDSAAYFCASSLQGQGSGEKLFFGSGTQLSVL.

This sequence joins TRBV15 and TRBJ2-7; TRBD1 is a possible D gene (5 bases). Looked up from germline, CDR1 is LNHNV and CDR2 is YYDKDF (reference sequence). V was cut by 5 bases and J by 2 bases, with 13 bases left in between. The CDR3 has 14 residues. CDR3 sequence (DNA): TGTGCCACCAGCCTAGGGGCTGGACCCTACGAGCAGTACTTC. Protein product: CATSLGAGPYEQYF.

The CDR3 loop is CASSPQAGGTQITQYF. CDR3 DNA: TGTGCCAGTAGTCCCCAAGCAGGGGGGACACAGATAACGCAGTATTTT. The chain couples TRBV19 to TRBJ2-3; a weak D match, TRBD1 (7 bases). Per germline, CDR1 LNHDA and CDR2 SQIVND (reference sequence). V was clipped by 5 bases and J by 9 bases, with 24 bases between them. This CDR3 region has 16 residues.

This chain connects TRBV5-1 to TRBJ1-1; TRBD1 matches at 7 bases. The CDR3 covers 14 residues. Germline lookup yields CDR1 SGHRS and CDR2 YFSETQ. Losses at the gene ends were 4 bases for V and 0 bases for J; bases not matched to a gene: 3. The CDR3 sequence is CASSPGTVNTEAFF. The CDR3 DNA sequence: TGCGCCAGCAGCCCCGGGACAGTGAACACTGAAGCTTTCTTT. The full variable domain, in which reference TRBV5-1 and TRBJ1-1 provide the parts outside the CDR3, is KAGVTQTPRYLIKTRGQQVTLSCSPISGHRSVSWYQQTPGQGLQFLFEYFSETQRNKGNFPGRFSGRQFSNSRSEMNVSTLELGDSALYLCASSPGTVNTEAFFGQGTRLTVV.

The rearrangement joins TRBV6-6 to TRBJ2-7; 8 bases map to TRBD1. V lost 2 bases to trimming and J lost 3 bases; unmatched junction nucleotides: 3. Germline CDR1 and CDR2: MNHNY and SVGAGI (reference sequence). CDR3 length: 14 residues. DNA for the CDR3: TGTGCCAGCAGTTACCTGGACAGGGTCTACGAGCAGTACTTC. Protein sequence: CASSYLDRVYEQYF.

The V and J genes are TRBV6-5 and TRBJ1-2, with 11 positions matching TRBD1. CDR3 length equals 16 residues. The germline V gene encodes CDR1 MNHEY and CDR2 SVGAGI. V trimming: 2 bases; J trimming: 4 bases; junction bases outside the gene matches: 6. The CDR3 DNA follows: TGTGCCAGCAGTTACGGGACAGGGGGAATAATCTATGGCTACACCTTC. It codes for CASSYGTGGIIYGYTF.

Points on this clone: This sample also contains other DNA sequences that code for the same CDR3. CDR3 in DNA: TGTGCCAGCAGCCCAACAGGGAGCAATCAGCCCCAGCATTTT. It encodes CASSPTGSNQPQHF. V and J are TRBV27 and TRBJ1-5; possible D gene TRBD1, 6 bases. This CDR3 has 14 amino acids. Per germline, CDR1 MNHEY and CDR2 SMNVEV (reference sequence). V lost 6 bases, J lost 1 base, and 10 bases lay in between.

The chain joins TRBV5-4 to TRBJ1-6, with D perhaps TRBD1 (6 bases). This CDR3 contains 14 residues. V was clipped by 3 bases and J by 5 bases, with 9 bases between them. CDR1 SGHNT and CDR2 YYREEE come from the germline V gene (reference sequence). The CDR3 spells CASSWDINNSPLHF. The CDR3 nucleotides are TGTGCCAGCAGCTGGGACATAAATAATTCACCCCTCCACTTT.

V is TRBV6-6 and J is TRBJ2-2, with 9 bases identical to TRBD2. This CDR3 has 15 amino acids. After removal of 2 bases from V and 6 bases from J, the junction contained 4 bases not matched to a gene. Germline CDR1 and CDR2: MNHNY and SVGAGI (reference sequence). CDR3 residues: CASSYEGLAAGELFF. The CDR3 DNA reads TGTGCCAGCAGTTACGAGGGACTAGCTGCCGGGGAGCTGTTTTTT.

The chain links TRBV7-8 to TRBJ2-7; TRBD1 aligns across 8 bases. CDR1 and CDR2 (germline): SGHVS, FQNEAQ. J was trimmed by 2 bases and V by 5 bases; bases with no gene match: 8. The CDR3 totals 15 residues. The CDR3 nucleotides are TGTGCCAGCAGCCAACAGGGGACAGGTCCCTACGAGCAGTACTTC. Its translation is CASSQQGTGPYEQYF.

The sample holds a few counts of this clone. The V call is TRBV7-3, the J call TRBJ2-7, with TRBD2 as a possible D gene (7 bases). Germline V gene sequence: CDR1 SGHTA, CDR2 FQGTGA. V was trimmed by 3 bases and J by 2 bases, leaving 14 bases between them. The CDR3 runs 15 residues. For the CDR3, the DNA is TGTGCCAGCAGCTTCGGCGGGGGCATCACCTACGAGCAGTACTTC. It yields the protein CASSFGGGITYEQYF. The whole variable domain, remainder taken from reference TRBV7-3 and TRBJ2-7, is GAGVSQTPSNKVTEKGKYVELRCDPISGHTALYWYRQSLGQGPEFLIYFQGTGAADDSGLPNDRFFAVRPEGSVSTLKIQRTERGDSAVYLCASSFGGGITYEQYFGPGTRLTVT.

The chain joins TRBV9 to TRBJ1-2; D is perhaps TRBD1 (5 bases). V was pared by 0 bases and J by 8 bases, with 11 bases between. Germline V gene data show CDR1 as SGDLS and CDR2 as YYNGEE. The CDR3 totals 13 residues. Written as DNA, the CDR3 is TGTGCCAGCAGCGTAGCTCAGGGCGTAGGCTACACCTTC. Residues: CASSVAQGVGYTF.

The chain joins TRBV7-9 to TRBJ2-7; D might be TRBD1 (5 bases). Germline values: CDR1 SEHNR, CDR2 FQNEAQ (reference sequence). Between the trimmed V and J ends, which lost 5 bases and 6 bases, there was a span of 17 bases. The CDR3 contains 14 residues. CDR3 residues: CASSRAIGESEQYF. In DNA, the CDR3 is TGTGCCAGCAGCCGTGCTATAGGGGAATCCGAGCAGTACTTC.

The chain couples TRBV29-1 to TRBJ1-2, with 10 bases aligning to TRBD1. This CDR3 comprises 12 residues. V was pared by 7 bases and J by 10 bases, with 9 bases of the junction left unmatched. CDR1 and CDR2 from the germline V gene are SQVTM and ANQGSEA. For the CDR3, the DNA is TGCAGCGCCGACAGGGGGCATAATGACTACACCTTC. This gives the protein CSADRGHNDYTF.

This clone was recorded only once. The rearrangement uses TRBV5-4 and TRBJ2-2, with 10 bases fitting TRBD1. The CDR3 runs to 16 residues. Germline V gene sequence: CDR1 SGHNT, CDR2 YYREEE (reference sequence). Unmatched junction bases numbered 6, after V lost 6 bases and J lost 1 base. This chain's CDR3 is CASTLGQGVNTGELFF. For the CDR3, the DNA is TGTGCCAGCACTCTTGGACAGGGGGTGAACACCGGGGAGCTGTTTTTT.

V usage is TRBV6-5 and J usage is TRBJ2-7; 8 positions match TRBD1. This CDR3 has 15 amino acids. Germline V lookup: CDR1 MNHEY, CDR2 SVGAGI. V was clipped by 0 bases and J by 4 bases; unmatched bases: 5. In DNA form, the CDR3 reads TGTGCCAGCAGTTACTCTCCACAGGGGGGATACGAGCAGTACTTC. Its protein is CASSYSPQGGYEQYF.

The chain links TRBV7-9 to TRBJ1-6, with unresolved D. Germline V gives CDR1 SEHNR, CDR2 FQNEAQ (reference sequence). V lost 2 bases and J lost 4, with 9 bases in between. This CDR3 is 15 amino acids long. Here the CDR3 reads CASSLIGNYNSPLHF. CDR3 DNA sequence: TGTGCCAGCAGCTTAATCGGGAATTATAATTCACCCCTCCACTTT.

V and J are TRBV30 and TRBJ2-7; D gene uncertain. The germline V gene has CDR1 GTSNPN and CDR2 SVGIG (reference sequence). Between the trimmed V and J ends, which lost 1 base and 6 bases, there was a span of 13 bases. The CDR3 runs to 13 residues. DNA for the CDR3: TGTGCCTGGAGTGCATACGGTCCAGGCGAGCAGTACTTC. Protein: CAWSAYGPGEQYF. Full variable domain (outside the CDR3, taken from reference TRBV30 and TRBJ2-7): SQTIHQWPATLVQPVGSPLSLECTVEGTSNPNLYWYRQAAGRGLQLLFYSVGIGQISSEVPQNLSASRPQDRQFILSSKKLLLSDSGFYLCAWSAYGPGEQYFGPGTRLTVT.